This T cell receptor (beta chain) stems from a study of blood T cell repertoires in COVID-19. Study as a whole: Samples taken during acute and convalescent COVID-19 were collected in the United States, Italy and Spain. Sources were T cells, B-cell-depleted T cells, or PBMCs; the material itself was cDNA or gDNA.

Germline CDR1 reads SGHNT; CDR2 reads YYREEE (reference sequence). CDR3 length: 16 residues. The V end was cut by 0 bases, the J end by 0 bases, with 12 bases between. This clone came up once. Under the authors' procedure: Researchers report that nucleated cell counts were estimated from reference gene primer amplification. Sequencing was performed with immunoSEQ multiplex PCR; in TCRdb, only in-frame clones are kept and a portion is missing. V and J calls and clone size follow that table, whereas D and trimming were derived from the DNA. Of under 200,000 clones in the sample, about 83% are singletons; the top ten hold roughly 1.4%.

The J gene is TRBJ1-1, the V gene TRBV5-4; no clear D gene. Sequenced sample: peripheral blood. This TCR was recovered from a human donor in a cohort sampled during active COVID-19. CDR3 protein: CASSLGSGTVNTEAFF. The CDR3 region has the DNA TGTGCCAGCAGCTTGGGAAGCGGAACCGTGAACACTGAAGCTTTCTTT. Based on the CDR3 plus reference TRBV5-4 and TRBJ1-1, the full variable domain is ETGVTQSPTHLIKTRGQQVTLRCSSQSGHNTVSWYQQALGQGPQFIFQYYREEENGRGNFPPRFSGLQFPNYSSELNVNALELDDSALYLCASSLGSGTVNTEAFFGQGTRLTVV.